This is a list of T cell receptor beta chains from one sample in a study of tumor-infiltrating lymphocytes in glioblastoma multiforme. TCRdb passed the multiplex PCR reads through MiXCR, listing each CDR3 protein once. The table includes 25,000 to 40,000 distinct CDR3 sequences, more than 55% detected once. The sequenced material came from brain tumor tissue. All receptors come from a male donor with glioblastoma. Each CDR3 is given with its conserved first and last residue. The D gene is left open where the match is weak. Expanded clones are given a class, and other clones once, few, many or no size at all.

TGTGCCAGCAGCCTCGCGGGTAGCGGGACCTCCTACAATGAGCAGTTCTTC | CASSLAGSGTSYNEQFF | TRBJ2-1 | TRBD2 | 17 | many | TRBV5-4
TGTGCCAGCAGCTCAGAAGTTAATGAAGACAATGAGCAGTTCTTC | CASSSEVNEDNEQFF | TRBJ2-1 | NA | 15 | NA | TRBV7-9
TGCGCCAGCAGCTTGGGGGACCACACTGAAGCTTTCTTT | CASSLGDHTEAFF | TRBJ1-1 | NA | 13 | many | TRBV5-1
TGCAGCGTTCTCCACTCTAACTATGGTTACACCTTC | CSVLHSNYGYTF | TRBJ1-2 | NA | 12 | few | TRBV29-1
TGCGCCAGCCAAAACCTGGCATCTGGGGTTTCACCCCTCCACTTT | CASQNLASGVSPLHF | TRBJ1-6 | NA | 15 | large | TRBV4-1
TGTGCCAGCAGGGGGGTGGGTGCGGGAGTCCCAGGGGAGCTGTTGTTT | CASRGVGAGVPGELLF | TRBJ2-2 | NA | 16 | NA | TRBV11-2
TGTGCCAGCAGCGCAACCTTAGGGCCAGGGTTGGGTGTTGGCTATGGCTACACCTTC | CASSATLGPGLGVGYGYTF | TRBJ1-2 | NA | 19 | NA | TRBV9
TGTGCCAGCAGAAGACAGTGGGCTGAAGCTTTCTTT | CASRRQWAEAFF | TRBJ1-1 | NA | 12 | NA | TRBV6-5
TGTAGCATTCGAGGGAAGGAGTCGATAGAGACCCAGTACTTC | CSIRGKESIETQYF | TRBJ2-5 | NA | 14 | NA | TRBV29-1
TGTGCCAGCAGTCCCCGGGCCTTTGAACAGCAGTTCTTC | CASSPRAFEQQFF | TRBJ2-1 | NA | 13 | few | TRBV12-3/TRBV12-4
TGTGCCAGCAGCCTTAAAGGAAGTAATTCACCCCTCCACTTT | CASSLKGSNSPLHF | TRBJ1-6 | NA | 14 | NA | TRBV11-2
TGTGTCATCAGTGGGGACAGGGTAGCCAAAAACATTCAGCACTTC | CVISGDRVAKNIQHF | TRBJ2-4 | TRBD1 | 15 | NA | TRBV10-3
TGCAGTGTTGAGGGGCAGGGGGCTTCTAACTATGGCCACACCTTC | CSVEGQGASNYGHTF | TRBJ1-2 | TRBD1 | 15 | NA | TRBV29-1
TGTGCCAGCAGCCAGGGTGACAGTAACACCGGGGAGCTGTTTTTT | CASSQGDSNTGELFF | TRBJ2-2 | NA | 15 | NA | TRBV4-2
TGCGGCGTTGGACTAACGGGAAGTGAGACCCAGTACTTC | CGVGLTGSETQYF | TRBJ2-5 | NA | 13 | NA | TRBV29-1
TGTGCCAGCAGCTTCTCTAGCCTAGCACTATATGGGCACTACTTC | CASSFSSLALYGHYF | TRBJ2-7 | NA | 15 | NA | TRBV11-2
TGTGCCATCAGTGAGTCCGGCCGCTACGAGCAGTACTTC | CAISESGRYEQYF | TRBJ2-7 | NA | 13 | many | TRBV10-3
TGTGCCAGCAGTTCTTTAGCGGCTAGCATAGATACGCAGTATTTT | CASSSLAASIDTQYF | TRBJ2-3 | NA | 15 | NA | TRBV6-5
TGTGCCAGCGGTTTATCCGGGTCCTTCGATAATGAGCAGTTCTTC | CASGLSGSFDNEQFF | TRBJ2-1 | NA | 15 | NA | TRBV12-3/TRBV12-4
TGCAGCGATATCGGGACAGGGGCTTACGAGCAGTACTTC | CSDIGTGAYEQYF | TRBJ2-7 | TRBD1 | 13 | NA | TRBV29-1
TGTGCCAGCAGTTTAGAGGTAGCTACTTCCTACGAGCAGTACTTC | CASSLEVATSYEQYF | TRBJ2-7 | NA | 15 | many | TRBV12-3/TRBV12-4
TGTGCCATCAGTGGAAAGAGCGGGGAGAGCACAGATACGCAGTATTTT | CAISGKSGESTDTQYF | TRBJ2-3 | TRBD2 | 16 | many | TRBV10-3